This T cell receptor beta chain is from a study of cytomegalovirus exposure and HLA in healthy donors. Looking at the study overall: In an early release, HLA-typed donors contributed approximately 82 million unique TCR sequences.

PCR primers comprised 60 Vbeta and 13 Jbeta primers. Method: immunoSEQ multiplex PCR; TCRdb's copy keeps in-frame clones and lacks some. The table shows about 140,000 clones, with approximately 67% occurring only once. V dropped 3 bases and J dropped 4 bases, with 15 bases sitting between them. Per the germline V gene, CDR1 is MNHEY and CDR2 is SMNVEV (reference sequence). This CDR3 has 16 residues. The chain links TRBV27 to TRBJ1-4; D is perhaps TRBD1 (6 bases). The clonotype originates from a woman between 55 and 75 years old in good health and CMV-seronegative. Sequenced sample: PBMCs. The CDR3 DNA reads as TGTGCCAGCAGTTTGCTTGGGGACACGGATAATGAAAAACTGTTTTTT. Its protein is CASSLLGDTDNEKLFF.